This T cell receptor (beta chain) was sequenced for a study of human T cells and chemical hapten exposure. Study summary: Affected patients, primarily female, had alopecia areata, totalis or universalis.

TCRdb used MiXCR to reprocess the RACE reads, holding one entry per CDR3 protein. The data contain about 57,000 distinct CDR3 sequences, about 9% of them seen just once; the ten biggest clones take up more than 10%. Notes on the study in general: Since the donors had alopecia, their immune response may not be the same as that of healthy people. Versus controls, expanded TCRs had significantly more large CDR3 similarity clusters.

Germline CDR1 is LNHDA and CDR2 is SQIVND (reference sequence). Trimming shortened V by 7 bases and J by 4 bases, and 13 bases separated the two germline ends. The CDR3 extends over 13 amino acids. This clonotype showed up just a few times. Its antigen is unknown. Sample time point: patch test 1, 2 weeks after DPC sensitization. Regarding treatment: therapeutic diphenylcyclopropenone sensitization with weekly scalp DPC. Ahead of each patch test application, blood was drawn. The material sequenced was whole blood, taken in connection with sensitization to the hapten diphenylcyclopropenone (DPC). The clonotype was recovered from a woman aged 40 to 50 with alopecia areata. Some clones in this sample may be carry-over from other donors' samples. The rearrangement links TRBV19 to TRBJ1-2; no reliable D call. In DNA form, the CDR3 reads TGTGCCAGTAAGGGTCCGGACCTCTATGGCTACACCTTC. The encoded protein is CASKGPDLYGYTF.